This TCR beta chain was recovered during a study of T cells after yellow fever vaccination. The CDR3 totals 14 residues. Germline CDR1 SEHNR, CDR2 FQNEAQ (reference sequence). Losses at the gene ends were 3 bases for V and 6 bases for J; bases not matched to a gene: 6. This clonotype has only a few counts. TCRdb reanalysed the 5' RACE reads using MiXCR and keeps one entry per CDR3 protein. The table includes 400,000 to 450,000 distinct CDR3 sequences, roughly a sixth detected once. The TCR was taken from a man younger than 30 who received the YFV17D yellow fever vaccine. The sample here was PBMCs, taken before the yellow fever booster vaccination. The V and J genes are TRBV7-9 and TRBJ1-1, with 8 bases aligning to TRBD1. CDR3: CASSLTGAGAEAFF. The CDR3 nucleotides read TGTGCCAGCAGCTTGACAGGGGCGGGGGCTGAAGCTTTCTTT.